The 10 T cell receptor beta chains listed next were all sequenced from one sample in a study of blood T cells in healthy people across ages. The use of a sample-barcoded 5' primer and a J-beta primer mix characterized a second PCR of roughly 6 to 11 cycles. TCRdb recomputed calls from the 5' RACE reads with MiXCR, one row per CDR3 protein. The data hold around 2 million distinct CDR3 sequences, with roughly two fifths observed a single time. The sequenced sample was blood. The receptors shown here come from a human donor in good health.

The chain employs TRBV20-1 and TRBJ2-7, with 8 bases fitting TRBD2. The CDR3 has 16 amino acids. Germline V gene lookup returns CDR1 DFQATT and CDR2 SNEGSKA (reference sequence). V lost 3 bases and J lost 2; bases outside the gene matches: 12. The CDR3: CSARSWGAGVTYEQYF. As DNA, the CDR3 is TGCAGTGCTAGGTCGTGGGGAGCGGGGGTCACCTACGAGCAGTACTTC.

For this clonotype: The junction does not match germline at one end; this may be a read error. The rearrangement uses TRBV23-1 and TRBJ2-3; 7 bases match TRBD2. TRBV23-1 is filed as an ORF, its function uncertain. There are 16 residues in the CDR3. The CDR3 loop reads CASSQPTDRGVDRQYF. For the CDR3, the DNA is TGCGCCAGCAGTCAACCCACCGACCGGGGGGTAGATAGGCAGTATTTT.

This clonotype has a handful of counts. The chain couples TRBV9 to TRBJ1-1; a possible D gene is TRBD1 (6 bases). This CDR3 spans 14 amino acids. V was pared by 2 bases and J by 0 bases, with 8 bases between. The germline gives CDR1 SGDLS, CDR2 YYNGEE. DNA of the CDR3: TGTGCCAGCAGCGTGGGGGACATGAACACTGAAGCTTTCTTT. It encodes CASSVGDMNTEAFF.

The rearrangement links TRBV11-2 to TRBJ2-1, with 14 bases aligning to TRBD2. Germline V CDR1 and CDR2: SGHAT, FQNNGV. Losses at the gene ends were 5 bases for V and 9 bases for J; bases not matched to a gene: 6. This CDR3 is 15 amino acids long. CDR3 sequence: CASSETSGGVGEQFF. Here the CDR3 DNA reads TGTGCCAGCAGCGAGACTAGCGGGGGGGTTGGTGAGCAGTTCTTC.

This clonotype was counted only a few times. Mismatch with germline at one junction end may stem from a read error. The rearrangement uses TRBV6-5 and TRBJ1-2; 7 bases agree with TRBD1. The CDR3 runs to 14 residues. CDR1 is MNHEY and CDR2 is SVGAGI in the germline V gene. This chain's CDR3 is CASSFSRQGYGHTF. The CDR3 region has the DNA TGTGCCAGCAGTTTTTCACGACAGGGATATGGCCACACCTTC.

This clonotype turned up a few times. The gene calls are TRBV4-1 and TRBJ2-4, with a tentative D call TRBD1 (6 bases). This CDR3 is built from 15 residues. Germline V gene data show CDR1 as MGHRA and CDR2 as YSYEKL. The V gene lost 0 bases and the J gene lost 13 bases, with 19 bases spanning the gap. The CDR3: CASSQDRGTTYGQYF. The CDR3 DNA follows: TGCGCCAGCAGCCAAGATAGGGGGACCACCTACGGGCAGTACTTC.

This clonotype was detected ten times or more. CDR3 sequence (DNA): TGTGCCAGCAAGTTGCAGTTGCCTAACTATGGCTACACCTTC. Amino acids: CASKLQLPNYGYTF. The rearrangement joins TRBV6-8 to TRBJ1-2; no definite D call. Germline V gives CDR1 MNHGY, CDR2 SAAAGT. CDR3 length: 14 amino acids. The V end was cut by 7 bases, the J end by 0 bases, with 12 bases between.

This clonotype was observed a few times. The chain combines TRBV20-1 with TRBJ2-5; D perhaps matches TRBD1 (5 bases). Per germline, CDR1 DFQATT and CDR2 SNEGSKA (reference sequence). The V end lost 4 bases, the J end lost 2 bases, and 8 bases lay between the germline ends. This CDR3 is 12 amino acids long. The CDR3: CSAKRTQETQYF. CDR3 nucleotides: TGCAGTGCTAAGAGGACACAAGAGACCCAGTACTTC.

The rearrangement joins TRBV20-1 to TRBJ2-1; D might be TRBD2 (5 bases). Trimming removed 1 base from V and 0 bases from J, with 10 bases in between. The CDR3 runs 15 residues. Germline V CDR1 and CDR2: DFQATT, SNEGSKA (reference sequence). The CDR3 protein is CSARGPAGSYNEQFF. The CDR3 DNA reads TGCAGTGCTAGAGGACCTGCGGGCTCCTACAATGAGCAGTTCTTC.

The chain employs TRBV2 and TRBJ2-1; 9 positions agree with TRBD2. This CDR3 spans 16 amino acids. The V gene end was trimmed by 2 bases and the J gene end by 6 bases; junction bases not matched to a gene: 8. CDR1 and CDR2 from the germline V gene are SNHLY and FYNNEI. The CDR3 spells CASSETGVAGANEQFF. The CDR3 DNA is TGTGCCAGCAGTGAAACGGGGGTAGCGGGGGCCAATGAGCAGTTCTTC. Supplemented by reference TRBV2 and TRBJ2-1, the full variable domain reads EPEVTQTPSHQVTQMGQEVILRCVPISNHLYFYWYRQILGQKVEFLVSFYNNEISEKSEIFDDQFSVERPDGSNFTLKIRSTKLEDSAMYFCASSETGVAGANEQFFGPGTRLTVL.